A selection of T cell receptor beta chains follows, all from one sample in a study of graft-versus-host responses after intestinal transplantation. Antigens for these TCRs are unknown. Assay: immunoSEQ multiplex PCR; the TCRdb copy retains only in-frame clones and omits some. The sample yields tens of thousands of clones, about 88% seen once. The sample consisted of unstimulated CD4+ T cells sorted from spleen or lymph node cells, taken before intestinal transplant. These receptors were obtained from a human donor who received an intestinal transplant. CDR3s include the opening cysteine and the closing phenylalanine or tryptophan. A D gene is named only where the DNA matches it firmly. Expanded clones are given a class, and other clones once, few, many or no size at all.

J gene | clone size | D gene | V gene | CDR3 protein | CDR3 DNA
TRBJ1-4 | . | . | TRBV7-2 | CASSHIPRAFNEKLFF | TGTGCCAGCAGTCACATACCGAGGGCTTTTAATGAAAAACTGTTTTTT
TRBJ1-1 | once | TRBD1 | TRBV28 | CASSSFGTGGTEAFF | TGTGCCAGCAGTTCGTTCGGGACAGGGGGCACTGAAGCTTTCTTT
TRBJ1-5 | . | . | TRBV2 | CASSERTRWAVYSNQPQHF | TGTGCCAGCAGTGAACGGACACGCTGGGCCGTTTATAGCAATCAGCCCCAGCATTTT
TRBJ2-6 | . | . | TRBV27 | CASRTTQSREVGANVLTF | TGTGCCAGCAGGACGACACAAAGCAGGGAGGTAGGGGCCAACGTCCTGACTTTC
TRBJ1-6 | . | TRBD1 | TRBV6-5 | CASRGQSLGNSPLHF | TGTGCCAGCAGGGGACAGTCGCTAGGTAATTCACCCCTCCACTTT
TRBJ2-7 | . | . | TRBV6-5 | CASRGGRGAYEQYF | TGTGCCAGCAGAGGAGGGAGAGGGGCCTACGAGCAGTACTTC
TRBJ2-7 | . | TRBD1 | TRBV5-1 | CASSFGGQGLYEQYF | TGCGCCAGCAGCTTTGGAGGACAGGGTTTGTACGAGCAGTACTTC
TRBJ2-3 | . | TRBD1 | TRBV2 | CASSVPTGPDTQYF | TGTGCCAGCAGCGTCCCGACAGGGCCAGATACGCAGTATTTT
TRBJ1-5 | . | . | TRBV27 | CASSLSGRVNNQPQHF | TGTGCCAGCAGTTTATCGGGCAGGGTTAACAATCAGCCCCAGCATTTT
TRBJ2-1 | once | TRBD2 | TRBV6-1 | CASSEKDSGYNEQFF | TGTGCCAGCAGTGAAAAGGATAGCGGGTACAATGAGCAGTTCTTC
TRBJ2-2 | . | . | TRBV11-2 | CASSLPGTGELFF | TGTGCCAGCAGCTTACCCGGCACCGGGGAGCTGTTTTTT
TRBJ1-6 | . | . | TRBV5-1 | CASSRVPSNSPLHF | TGCGCCAGCAGCAGAGTCCCTTCCAATTCACCCCTCCACTTT
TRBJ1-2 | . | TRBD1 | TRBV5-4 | CASSLWTFRAGGNGYTF | TGTGCCAGCAGCTTGTGGACTTTTCGGGCAGGGGGTAATGGCTACACCTTC
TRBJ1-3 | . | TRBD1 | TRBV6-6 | CASSPGTGVTGNTIYF | TGTGCCAGCAGTCCGGGGACAGGGGTCACTGGAAACACCATATATTTT
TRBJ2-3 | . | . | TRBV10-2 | CASSSLPKARETDTQYF | TGCGCCAGCAGCTCGCTCCCTAAGGCTAGGGAGACAGATACGCAGTATTTT
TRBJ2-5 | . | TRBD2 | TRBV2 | CASSVWATSGEGEETQYF | TGTGCCAGCAGTGTTTGGGCCACTAGCGGGGAGGGGGAAGAGACCCAGTACTTC
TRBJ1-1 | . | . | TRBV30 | CAWTLGGEAFF | TGTGCCTGGACCCTAGGAGGGGAAGCTTTCTTT
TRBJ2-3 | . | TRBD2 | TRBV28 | CASSLLAGGPDTQYF | TGTGCCAGCAGTTTATTGGCGGGGGGGCCAGATACGCAGTATTTT
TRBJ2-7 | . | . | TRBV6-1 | CASKLTTEYEQYF | TGTGCCAGCAAACTCACGACTGAGTACGAGCAGTACTTC
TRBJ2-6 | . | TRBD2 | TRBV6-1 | CASSVSGAGANVLTF | TGTGCCAGCAGTGTTAGCGGGGCTGGGGCCAACGTCCTGACTTTC
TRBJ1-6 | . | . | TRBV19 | CASSIDAGQHNSPLHF | TGTGCCAGTAGTATAGATGCGGGCCAGCATAATTCACCCCTCCACTTT
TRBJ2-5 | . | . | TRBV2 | CASSDPFLWEQYF | TGTGCCAGCAGTGACCCTTTCTTATGGGAGCAGTACTTC
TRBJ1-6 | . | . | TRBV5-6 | CASSLSGNSPLHF | TGTGCCAGCAGCTTGTCGGGGAATTCACCCCTCCACTTT
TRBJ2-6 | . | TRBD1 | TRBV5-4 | CASSLEARGQGANVLTF | TGTGCCAGCAGCTTGGAGGCCAGGGGGCAAGGGGCCAACGTCCTGACTTTC
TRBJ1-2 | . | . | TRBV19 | CASSIPGFYGYTF | TGTGCCAGTAGTATCCCCGGGTTCTATGGCTACACCTTC
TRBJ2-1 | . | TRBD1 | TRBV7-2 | CASSFGTGNNEQFF | TGTGCCAGCAGCTTCGGGACAGGGAACAATGAGCAGTTCTTC
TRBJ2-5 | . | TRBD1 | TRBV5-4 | CASTQDRVRQETQYF | TGTGCCAGCACCCAGGACAGGGTACGGCAAGAGACCCAGTACTTC
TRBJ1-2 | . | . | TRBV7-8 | CASSGRGDGYTF | TGTGCCAGCAGCGGGCGGGGGGATGGCTACACCTTC
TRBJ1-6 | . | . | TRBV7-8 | CASSLNPRVSSYNSPLHF | TGTGCCAGCAGCTTAAATCCACGGGTCAGCTCCTATAATTCACCCCTCCACTTT
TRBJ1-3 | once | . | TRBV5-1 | CASSPRTGEGNTIYF | TGCGCCAGCAGCCCCCGGACGGGGGAGGGAAACACCATATATTTT
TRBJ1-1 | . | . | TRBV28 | CASARANTEAFF | TGTGCCAGCGCCAGGGCGAACACTGAAGCTTTCTTT
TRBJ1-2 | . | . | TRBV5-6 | CASSHGQPEVYGYTF | TGTGCCAGCAGCCACGGACAGCCGGAGGTGTATGGCTACACCTTC
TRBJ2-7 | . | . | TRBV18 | CASSPATGKQYF | TGTGCCAGCTCCCCTGCGACGGGAAAGCAGTACTTC
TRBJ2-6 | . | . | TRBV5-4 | CASSSGSGANVLTF | TGTGCCAGCAGCTCGGGATCTGGGGCCAACGTCCTGACTTTC
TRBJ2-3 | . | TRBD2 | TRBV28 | CASSYMAGDRDTQYF | TGTGCCAGCAGTTATATGGCGGGAGACCGAGATACGCAGTATTTT
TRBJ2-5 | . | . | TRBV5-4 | CASSFGTGTQETQYF | TGTGCCAGCAGCTTCGGTACAGGGACCCAAGAGACCCAGTACTTC
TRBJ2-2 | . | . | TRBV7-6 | CASSQTGPNTGELFF | TGTGCCAGCAGCCAGACAGGACCCAACACCGGGGAGCTGTTTTTT
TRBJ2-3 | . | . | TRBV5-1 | CASSFSQGADTQYF | TGCGCCAGCAGCTTCTCCCAGGGCGCAGATACGCAGTATTTT
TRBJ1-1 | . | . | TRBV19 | CASSPGGLGTEAFF | TGTGCCAGTAGTCCGGGGGGGTTGGGCACTGAAGCTTTCTTT
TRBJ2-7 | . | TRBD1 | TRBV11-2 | CASSLGTGGYEQYF | TGTGCCAGCAGCTTGGGGACAGGGGGCTACGAGCAGTACTTC
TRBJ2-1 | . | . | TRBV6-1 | CASSDWGRSSYNEQFF | TGTGCCAGCAGTGATTGGGGGCGCAGTTCCTACAATGAGCAGTTCTTC
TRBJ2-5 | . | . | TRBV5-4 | CASSLYTSRLETQYF | TGTGCCAGCAGCTTATACACCTCCCGCCTGGAGACCCAGTACTTC
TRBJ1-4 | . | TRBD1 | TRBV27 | CASSPGTGNEKLFF | TGTGCCAGCAGTCCGGGGACAGGGAATGAAAAACTGTTTTTT
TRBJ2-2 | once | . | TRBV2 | CASRATRELFF | TGTGCCAGCAGGGCCACCCGGGAGCTGTTTTTT
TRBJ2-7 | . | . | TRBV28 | CASSPRALSYEQYF | TGTGCCAGCAGCCCGAGGGCTCTATCCTACGAGCAGTACTTC
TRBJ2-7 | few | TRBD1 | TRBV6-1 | CASRSSGQGDYEQYF | TGTGCCAGCAGGTCCTCGGGACAGGGGGACTACGAGCAGTACTTC
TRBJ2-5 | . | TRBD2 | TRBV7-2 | CASSLASQRGETQYF | TGTGCCAGCAGCTTAGCGAGTCAGCGGGGAGAGACCCAGTACTTC
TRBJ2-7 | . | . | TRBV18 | CASSPLFVSFDEQYF | TGTGCCAGCTCACCACTTTTTGTCTCGTTCGACGAGCAGTACTTC
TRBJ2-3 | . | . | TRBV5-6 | CASSLVAQFTDTQYF | TGTGCCAGCAGCTTGGTGGCCCAATTCACAGATACGCAGTATTTT
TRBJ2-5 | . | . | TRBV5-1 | CASSSYRGGFGETQYF | TGCGCCAGCAGCTCATACAGGGGAGGTTTCGGAGAGACCCAGTACTTC
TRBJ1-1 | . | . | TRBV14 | CASSRSGGRTEAFF | TGTGCCAGCAGTCGTTCGGGGGGACGGACTGAAGCTTTCTTT